This entry lists 9 T cell receptor beta chains sequenced from one sample in a study of control samples from healthy donors and cancer patients (TCRdb year 2020). Libraries were prepared through the immunoSEQ multiplex PCR assay. Imported from immuneACCESS, the table was reduced by TCRdb to in-frame sequences with V and J called. These copies leave out some clones; in studies compared against another copy, an unresolved V gene accounts for under half, and the cause of the remainder is not known. This sample lists about 120,000 clones; just under 95% were detected once. The ten most abundant clones make up around 5.8% of the sample. Sequencing input: blood. The receptors were gathered from a man between 18 and 35 years old in good health.

The chain carries TRBV6-5 and TRBJ2-7; TRBD1 agrees at 8 bases. Germline V gene data show CDR1 as MNHEY and CDR2 as SVGAGI. V shed 6 bases and J 7 bases; nucleotides not matched to a gene: 8. The CDR3 is 13 residues long. The CDR3 coding sequence is TGTGCCAGCAGGAGGACAGGGAGCGGGGAGCAGTACTTC. Residues: CASRRTGSGEQYF.

The chain employs TRBV9 and TRBJ1-2; 10 bases match TRBD1. The germline gives CDR1 SGDLS, CDR2 YYNGEE. The CDR3 spans 14 residues. Losses at the gene ends were 3 bases for V and 6 bases for J; bases not matched to a gene: 5. The CDR3 coding sequence is TGTGCCAGCAGCGGCCGGGACAGGGGTAATGGCTACACCTTC. Its protein is CASSGRDRGNGYTF.

As DNA, the CDR3 is TGTGCCACCACTTACAAGGGGGTGAACACTGAAGCTTTCTTT. This gives the protein CATTYKGVNTEAFF. The chain couples TRBV24-1 to TRBJ1-1; weak D call: TRBD1 (6 bases). Germline V CDR1 and CDR2: KGHDR, SFDVKD. CDR3 length: 14 amino acids. V was clipped by 8 bases and J by 0 bases, with 12 bases between them.

This rearrangement joins TRBV29-1 to TRBJ1-2; no clear D. V was cut by 0 bases and J by 0 bases, with 11 bases left in between. CDR1 and CDR2 (germline): SQVTM, ANQGSEA. The CDR3 contains 15 residues. CDR3 in amino acids: CSVEDRWTSNYGYTF. In nucleotides, the CDR3 is TGCAGCGTTGAAGATAGGTGGACCTCTAACTATGGCTACACCTTC.

J is TRBJ1-2 and V is TRBV6-5; 9 nucleotides line up with TRBD1. Per germline, CDR1 MNHEY and CDR2 SVGAGI. The ends lost 7 bases at V and 8 bases at J; junction bases unmatched: 8. The CDR3 loop spans 13 amino acids. The chain's CDR3 is CASTRTGGLGYTF. In nucleotides, the CDR3 is TGTGCCAGCACTAGAACAGGGGGCTTGGGCTACACCTTC.

The J gene is TRBJ2-7, the V gene TRBV5-1; 8 bases agree with TRBD2. V shed 4 bases, J shed 4 bases, and the junction held 10 bases outside the gene matches. CDR1 is SGHRS, CDR2 YFSETQ, per germline. The CDR3 totals 15 residues. Here the CDR3 reads CASSLLSGRLYEQYF. Written as DNA, the CDR3 is TGCGCCAGCAGCCTACTCAGCGGGAGACTTTACGAGCAGTACTTC.

V gene TRBV27 combines with J gene TRBJ1-5; 7 positions match TRBD1. Unmatched junction bases numbered 4, after V lost 3 bases and J lost 2 bases. Germline lookup yields CDR1 MNHEY and CDR2 SMNVEV (reference sequence). The CDR3 runs 15 residues. The CDR3 region has the DNA TGTGCCAGCAGTTTCGACAGGGAGGGCAATCAGCCCCAGCATTTT. Translation gives CASSFDREGNQPQHF.

This chain uses TRBV11-2 with TRBJ2-1; 11 nucleotides line up with TRBD2. In germline, CDR1 is SGHAT, CDR2 FQNNGV. V dropped 0 bases and J dropped 3; count of bases not matched to a gene: 4. This CDR3 region has 17 residues. The CDR3 DNA reads as TGTGCCAGCAGCTTAGATTTAGCGGGGGGGGTCTACAATGAGCAGTTCTTC. Protein: CASSLDLAGGVYNEQFF.

The chain is built from TRBV5-6 and TRBJ2-7; D may be TRBD1 (6 bases). Between the trimmed V and J ends, which lost 4 bases and 0 bases, there was a span of 17 bases. Germline assignment: CDR1 SGHDT and CDR2 YYEEEE. CDR3 length: 16 amino acids. The CDR3 DNA follows: TGTGCCAGCAGCCTCGTCGACAGGTTTAACTCCTACGAGCAGTACTTC. Protein sequence: CASSLVDRFNSYEQYF.